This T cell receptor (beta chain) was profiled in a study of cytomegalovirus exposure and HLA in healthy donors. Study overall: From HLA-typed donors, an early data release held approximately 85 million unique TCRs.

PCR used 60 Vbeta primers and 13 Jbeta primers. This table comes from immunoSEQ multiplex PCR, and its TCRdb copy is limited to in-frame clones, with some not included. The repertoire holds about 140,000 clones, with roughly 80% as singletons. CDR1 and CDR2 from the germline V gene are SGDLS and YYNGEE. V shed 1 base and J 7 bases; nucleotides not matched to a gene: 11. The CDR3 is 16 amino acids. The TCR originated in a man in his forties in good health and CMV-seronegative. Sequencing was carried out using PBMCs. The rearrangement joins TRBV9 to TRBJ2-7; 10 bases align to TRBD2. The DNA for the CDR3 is TGTGCCAGCAGCGTAAGTCCAGCGGGGGGGCCTTGGGAGCAGTACTTC. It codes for CASSVSPAGGPWEQYF.